The TCR beta chain under discussion was sequenced for a study (dated by TCRdb to the mid-2010s). Between the V and J ends, shortened by 1 base and 6 bases respectively, the junction contains 13 bases. The germline V gene provides CDR1 SQVTM and CDR2 ANQGSEA. The CDR3 measures 13 amino acids from cysteine to phenylalanine. Kept here is only the CDR3 DNA, which spans 39 bases and is read in frame from base 1. The protocol used for the library was RT-PCR. The sequencer was an Illumina MiSeq. TCRdb handled the public reads itself, with Q25 trimming in fastp and clone calling in MiXCR, and kept productive beta chains. Each entry is one CDR3 protein sequence, shown with its most common DNA and genes. Present in this sample are about 6,500 distinct CDR3 sequences, roughly nine tenths of which were seen just once. The ten largest make up 6.5% to 9% of the sample. As regards this clonotype: The antigen it recognizes is unknown. No base-level quality is on record; no much larger clone is a single base apart. As an off-target read in a library built for alpha chains, this beta chain has a frequency of little significance.

Sequenced sample: memory CD4+ T cells from blood. This receptor was identified in a female donor in good health, serving as a healthy control. The sequence is built from TRBV29-1 and TRBJ2-7, with a tentative D gene TRBD2 over 5 matching bases. CDR3 reads: CSVEAHGIGEQYF. The nucleotides are TGCAGCGTTGAAGCGCACGGGATTGGCGAGCAGTACTTC.